The rows below give T cell receptor beta chains drawn from one sample of a study of shared clonotypes between healthy human individuals. This table comes from immunoSEQ multiplex PCR, and its TCRdb copy is limited to in-frame clones, with some not included. The table has some 690,000 clones, around 90% seen once. The sample taken for sequencing was memory CD8+ T cells from PBMCs. Receptors were obtained from a man aged 18 to 35 in good health. Some clones in this sample may be carry-over from other donors' samples. The CDR3 runs from the conserved cysteine through the conserved F or W. The D gene is left open where the match is weak. Clone size is given for some rows only: seen once, a few or many times, or a class if the clone is expanded.

v_gene: TRBV25-1; d_gene: -; j_gene: TRBJ2-7; abundance: -; CDR3nt: TGTGCCAGCAGTGAATTTGGTAGCTCCTACGAGCAGTACTTC; CDR3aa: CASSEFGSSYEQYF
v_gene: TRBV27; d_gene: -; j_gene: TRBJ1-1; abundance: once; CDR3nt: TGTGCCAGCAGTTGGGTCGCGGGAGGGAACACTGAAGCTTTCTTT; CDR3aa: CASSWVAGGNTEAFF
v_gene: TRBV7-9; d_gene: -; j_gene: TRBJ1-1; abundance: -; CDR3nt: TGTGCCAGCAGCTCCAAAGACCAGAACACTGAAGCTTTCTTT; CDR3aa: CASSSKDQNTEAFF
v_gene: TRBV7-8; d_gene: -; j_gene: TRBJ2-3; abundance: -; CDR3nt: TGTGCCAGCAGCTTAGCGTCCTCAGGGCGAGATACGCAGTATTTT; CDR3aa: CASSLASSGRDTQYF
v_gene: TRBV5-6; d_gene: TRBD1; j_gene: TRBJ2-1; abundance: -; CDR3nt: TGTGCCAGCAGCTTGTGGGACAGGGAAGGGAATGAGCAGTTCTTC; CDR3aa: CASSLWDREGNEQFF
v_gene: TRBV4-1; d_gene: -; j_gene: TRBJ1-2; abundance: -; CDR3nt: TGCGCCAGCAGCCCGGGCCGGGGGCCCTATGGCTACACCTTC; CDR3aa: CASSPGRGPYGYTF
v_gene: TRBV29-1; d_gene: -; j_gene: TRBJ2-7; abundance: -; CDR3nt: TGCAGCGTTAGGGATTCTTACGAGCAGTACTTC; CDR3aa: CSVRDSYEQYF
v_gene: TRBV6-5; d_gene: -; j_gene: TRBJ2-7; abundance: once; CDR3nt: TGTGCCAGCAGTTACTCTAGAGTTCTTAGCAACGAGCAGTACTTC; CDR3aa: CASSYSRVLSNEQYF
v_gene: TRBV6-1; d_gene: -; j_gene: TRBJ1-5; abundance: -; CDR3nt: TGTGCCAGCAGTGGGTCCCGGGACCGTGGAAGGGAGGCCCAGCATTTT; CDR3aa: CASSGSRDRGREAQHF
v_gene: TRBV6-5; d_gene: -; j_gene: TRBJ1-2; abundance: -; CDR3nt: TGTGCCAGCAGTTACAGCGTTAACTATGGCTACACCTTC; CDR3aa: CASSYSVNYGYTF
v_gene: TRBV11-2; d_gene: TRBD2; j_gene: TRBJ2-7; abundance: -; CDR3nt: TGTGCCAGCAGCCCCCCCCGACTAGCGGGGGTCCCCTACGAGCAGTACTTC; CDR3aa: CASSPPRLAGVPYEQYF
v_gene: TRBV4-1; d_gene: TRBD2; j_gene: TRBJ2-1; abundance: -; CDR3nt: TGCGCCAGCAGCCTGAGGGCTAGCGGGAGTTTTGACAATGAGCAGTTCTTC; CDR3aa: CASSLRASGSFDNEQFF
v_gene: TRBV19; d_gene: TRBD1; j_gene: TRBJ1-5; abundance: few; CDR3nt: TGTGCCAGTAGTATAACACAGGGGGCTCAGCCCCAGCATTTT; CDR3aa: CASSITQGAQPQHF
v_gene: TRBV11-2; d_gene: TRBD1; j_gene: TRBJ2-7; abundance: -; CDR3nt: TGTGCCAGCAGCTTAGTGAAGGACAGGGGGCGATACGAGCAGTACTTC; CDR3aa: CASSLVKDRGRYEQYF
v_gene: TRBV27; d_gene: -; j_gene: TRBJ1-1; abundance: -; CDR3nt: TGTGCCAGCAGTTCCTTCGAGGGCGACATGAACACTGAAGCTTTCTTT; CDR3aa: CASSSFEGDMNTEAFF
v_gene: TRBV4-3; d_gene: -; j_gene: TRBJ1-1; abundance: -; CDR3nt: TGCGCCAGCAGCCAAATTGACAGGATGAACACTGAAGCTTTCTTT; CDR3aa: CASSQIDRMNTEAFF
v_gene: TRBV15; d_gene: -; j_gene: TRBJ2-1; abundance: -; CDR3nt: TGTGCCACCAGCTTCAAGGACCCTTACAGAGAGCAGTTCTTC; CDR3aa: CATSFKDPYREQFF
v_gene: TRBV27; d_gene: -; j_gene: TRBJ2-3; abundance: -; CDR3nt: TGTGCCAGCAGTTTTAGGGGCGATACGCAGTATTTT; CDR3aa: CASSFRGDTQYF
v_gene: TRBV27; d_gene: TRBD1; j_gene: TRBJ2-7; abundance: -; CDR3nt: TGTGCCAGCAGTTTAATGACAGGGGGCTACGAGCAGTACTTC; CDR3aa: CASSLMTGGYEQYF
v_gene: TRBV29-1; d_gene: -; j_gene: TRBJ1-2; abundance: -; CDR3nt: TGCAGCGTTGTTCTACAGGGCGGCTATGGCTACACCTTC; CDR3aa: CSVVLQGGYGYTF
v_gene: TRBV10-3; d_gene: TRBD1; j_gene: TRBJ1-5; abundance: -; CDR3nt: TGTGCCACCACCCCGGGACAGGAAAAATATAGCAATCAGCCCCAGCATTTT; CDR3aa: CATTPGQEKYSNQPQHF
v_gene: TRBV30; d_gene: -; j_gene: TRBJ2-7; abundance: -; CDR3nt: TGTGCCTGGTCAGGGGCCGAGAACTACGAGCAGTACTTC; CDR3aa: CAWSGAENYEQYF
v_gene: TRBV4-2; d_gene: -; j_gene: TRBJ2-7; abundance: -; CDR3nt: TGTGCCAGCAGCCAAGCCAATCTAGCGAGCACCTACGAGCAGTACTTC; CDR3aa: CASSQANLASTYEQYF
v_gene: TRBV5-6; d_gene: -; j_gene: TRBJ2-7; abundance: -; CDR3nt: TGTGCCAGCAGCTTGATGTCGTCGCAGGACGAGCAGTACTTC; CDR3aa: CASSLMSSQDEQYF
v_gene: TRBV27; d_gene: -; j_gene: TRBJ2-3; abundance: -; CDR3nt: TGTGCCAGCAGTTTAGATAAGGATACGCAGTATTTT; CDR3aa: CASSLDKDTQYF
v_gene: TRBV27; d_gene: TRBD1; j_gene: TRBJ2-7; abundance: -; CDR3nt: TGTGCCAGCAGTTTGCTACAGGGGACCGGTGAGACCGAGCAGTACTTC; CDR3aa: CASSLLQGTGETEQYF
v_gene: TRBV7-9; d_gene: -; j_gene: TRBJ2-7; abundance: -; CDR3nt: TGTGCCAGCAGCCCCCCCGGGACCGATAGCTACGAGCAGTACTTC; CDR3aa: CASSPPGTDSYEQYF
v_gene: TRBV6-1; d_gene: -; j_gene: TRBJ1-6; abundance: -; CDR3nt: TGTGCCAGCAGTGAACACAGCAGGGGAAGTTCACCCCTCCACTTT; CDR3aa: CASSEHSRGSSPLHF
v_gene: TRBV6-1; d_gene: -; j_gene: TRBJ2-1; abundance: -; CDR3nt: TGTGCCAGCAGCCACAGGTCAAATGAGCAGTTCTTC; CDR3aa: CASSHRSNEQFF
v_gene: TRBV28; d_gene: -; j_gene: TRBJ1-1; abundance: -; CDR3nt: TGTGCCAGCAGTTCCATATTAGAGGGCGTCTCTCTTTTGGGAGCTTTCTTT; CDR3aa: CASSSILEGVSLLGAFF
v_gene: TRBV7-3; d_gene: TRBD1; j_gene: TRBJ1-1; abundance: once; CDR3nt: TGTGCCAGCAGTTTCGGGACAGGGGACACTGAAGCTTTCTTT; CDR3aa: CASSFGTGDTEAFF
v_gene: TRBV6-4; d_gene: -; j_gene: TRBJ2-1; abundance: -; CDR3nt: TGTGCCAGCGGTTCTAGGTCTGGCCTTAATGAGCAGTTCTTC; CDR3aa: CASGSRSGLNEQFF
v_gene: TRBV7-9; d_gene: -; j_gene: TRBJ2-7; abundance: -; CDR3nt: TGTGCCAGCAGCTTAATCCAGACAGGTCCCTCCTACGAGCAGTACTTC; CDR3aa: CASSLIQTGPSYEQYF
v_gene: TRBV28; d_gene: -; j_gene: TRBJ2-7; abundance: once; CDR3nt: TGTGCCAGCAGTTTCCGACGGGTTTTTTCCAAATACGAGCAGTACTTC; CDR3aa: CASSFRRVFSKYEQYF
v_gene: TRBV5-8; d_gene: -; j_gene: TRBJ1-2; abundance: once; CDR3nt: TGTGCCAGCAGCTTGGGGGCCACAGCCTATGGCTACACCTTC; CDR3aa: CASSLGATAYGYTF